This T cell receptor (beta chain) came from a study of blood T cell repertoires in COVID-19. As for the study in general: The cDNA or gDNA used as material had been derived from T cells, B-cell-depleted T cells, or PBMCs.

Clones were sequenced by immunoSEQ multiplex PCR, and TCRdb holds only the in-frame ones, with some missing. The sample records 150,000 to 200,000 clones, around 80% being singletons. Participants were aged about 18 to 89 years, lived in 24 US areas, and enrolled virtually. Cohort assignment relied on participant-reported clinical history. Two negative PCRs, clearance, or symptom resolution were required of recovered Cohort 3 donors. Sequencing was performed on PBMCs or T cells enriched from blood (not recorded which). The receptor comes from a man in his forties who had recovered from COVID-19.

In nucleotides, the CDR3 is TGTGCCAGCAGGACTAGCGGGGTTGAGACCCAGTACTTC. Translating it yields CASRTSGVETQYF. This chain joins TRBV12-3 or TRBV12-4 and TRBJ2-5; 11 bases are shared with TRBD2. The CDR3 is made up of 13 amino acids. Trimming took 6 bases from V and 5 from J; bases not matched to a gene: 2.